This T cell receptor (beta chain) was documented in a study of blood T cells in healthy people across ages. For the second PCR, which ran for 7 to 11 cycles, a sample-barcoded 5' primer and a J-beta primer mix were used. TCRdb ran MiXCR on the 5' RACE reads and lists one entry per CDR3 protein. This table holds 650,000 to 900,000 distinct CDR3 sequences, 62% found once. Germline trimming cut 5 bases from V and 9 bases from J; bases unmatched to any gene: 14. CDR3 length: 16 residues. Germline lookup yields CDR1 SGHTA and CDR2 FQGNSA. This rearrangement joins TRBV7-2 to TRBJ2-1, with TRBD1 matching 9 bases. The material sequenced was blood. This sequence originates from a man younger than 45 in good health. The CDR3 loop is CASSLWLGQGNGEQFF. The CDR3 nucleotides read TGTGCCAGCAGCCTATGGTTAGGACAGGGGAATGGTGAGCAGTTCTTC.